This is a list of T cell receptor beta chains from one sample in a study of human T cells and chemical hapten exposure. TCRdb reanalysed the RACE reads using MiXCR and keeps one entry per CDR3 protein. The sample gives about 68,000 distinct CDR3 sequences, over 9.5% of which show up once; roughly 5.3% is in the top ten. The sample consisted of whole blood, taken in connection with sensitization to the hapten diphenylcyclopropenone (DPC). The receptors shown here come from a woman aged 45-59 years with alopecia areata. Some clones in this sample may be carry-over from other donors' samples. The CDR3 runs from the conserved cysteine through the conserved F or W. The D gene is left open where the match is weak. The size entry is marked missing in some rows and otherwise reads once, few, many or a size class.

j_call v_call d_call clone_size cdr3_nt cdr3_aa
TRBJ1-3 TRBV29-1 . many TGCAGCGTTGAAAGAGGTACTGGAAACACCATATATTTT CSVERGTGNTIYF
TRBJ2-7 TRBV28 TRBD2 many TGTGCCACCCGAAGTGGGGGAGGGATAATTATCGTGCAGCAGTACTTC CATRSGGGIIIVQQYF
TRBJ1-1 TRBV7-2 . . TGTGCCAGCAGCTTAGTCACGAGTGCTATGAACACTGAAGCTTTCTTT CASSLVTSAMNTEAFF
TRBJ2-7 TRBV27 . few TGTGCCAGCAGTCGGACTCCACTGGACGAGCAGTACTTC CASSRTPLDEQYF
TRBJ2-7 TRBV29-1 TRBD2 . TGCAGCGTTGAAGACGACACTAGCGGTTACGAGCAGTACTTC CSVEDDTSGYEQYF
TRBJ1-5 TRBV28 . many TGTGCCAGCAGTAGGAATCAGCCCCAGCATTTT CASSRNQPQHF
TRBJ1-5 TRBV6-5 . many TGTGCCAGCAAAGGTGACATCAATCAGCCCCAGCATTTT CASKGDINQPQHF
TRBJ2-4 TRBV27 . few TGTGCCAGCAGTGATTGGGACTCCTCAGCCAAAAACATTCAGTACTTC CASSDWDSSAKNIQYF
TRBJ2-1 TRBV3-1 TRBD2 . TGTGCCAGCAGCCCCCTGACTAGCGGACATTACAATGAGCAGTTCTTC CASSPLTSGHYNEQFF
TRBJ1-2 TRBV30 . . TGTGCCTGGAGTGCCGGGACAAACTATGGCTACACCTTC CAWSAGTNYGYTF
TRBJ2-7 TRBV5-1 TRBD2 many TGCGCCAGCAGCTTCCCTTCGACTAGCGGGAGCTACGAGCAGTACTTC CASSFPSTSGSYEQYF
TRBJ2-5 TRBV10-3 TRBD1 few TGTGCCATCAGTTCCGGGACAGAAGAGACCCAGTACTTC CAISSGTEETQYF
TRBJ2-5 TRBV11-3 TRBD2 few TGTGCCAGCAGCCTGGGGACTAGCGGAGGAAGAGAGGTAGAGACCCAGTACTTC CASSLGTSGGREVETQYF
TRBJ2-7 TRBV28 . many TGTGCCAGCACCCAACCACCCAGAGGGAACCAGTACTTC CASTQPPRGNQYF
TRBJ1-6 TRBV18 TRBD1 few TGTGCCAGCTCACCACAACAGGGGGCGGAATCACCCCTCCACTTT CASSPQQGAESPLHF
TRBJ1-6 TRBV9 TRBD1 many TGTGCCAGCAGCGGACGACAGGGAACCTATAATTCACCCCTCCACTTT CASSGRQGTYNSPLHF
TRBJ2-5 TRBV12-3/TRBV12-4 TRBD2 few TGTGCCAGCAGTTTAGTAGTTCTAGCGGGAGAGACCCAGTACTTC CASSLVVLAGETQYF